Each of the 13 T cell receptor beta chains below was sequenced from the same sample in a study of blood T cells in healthy people across ages. Then a second PCR, running roughly 6 to 11 cycles, was carried out with a sample-barcoded 5' primer and a J-beta primer mix. One entry per CDR3 protein results from TCRdb running MiXCR on the 5' RACE reads. The sample lists about 1.4 million distinct CDR3 sequences, approximately 59% occurring once. What was sequenced was blood. The receptors here all came from a man aged 18 to 30 in good health.

The chain uses TRBV12-3 or TRBV12-4 and TRBJ2-3; D call uncertain. The CDR3 spans 12 residues. V dropped 10 bases and J dropped 1 base, with 9 bases sitting between them. The CDR3 loop is CATTRGTDTQYF. As DNA, the CDR3 is TGTGCCACCACGAGAGGCACAGATACGCAGTATTTT.

With respect to this clonotype: A junction end diverges from the germline sequence, so it may reflect a read error. The gene calls are TRBV15 and TRBJ2-1; no firm D call. Germline V gene data show CDR1 as LNHNV and CDR2 as YYDKDF (reference sequence). This CDR3 comprises 14 residues. CDR3 in amino acids: CATSSRNLYNEQFF. CDR3 nucleotides: TGTGCTACCAGCAGCAGGAATCTTTACAATGAGCAGTTCTTC.

The chain links TRBV27 to TRBJ2-5; perhaps TRBD1 as D (6 bases). Trimming removed 5 bases at V and 4 bases at J, with 11 bases between. CDR3 length: 13 amino acids. CDR1 is MNHEY and CDR2 is SMNVEV in the germline V gene (reference sequence). CDR3 sequence: CASSLGTPETQYF. The CDR3 DNA reads TGTGCCAGCAGTCTCGGGACACCAGAGACCCAGTACTTC.

The chain employs TRBV5-1 and TRBJ2-5; 8 bases line up with TRBD2. Germline CDR1 is SGHRS and CDR2 is YFSETQ. Losses at the gene ends were 0 bases for V and 3 bases for J; bases not matched to a gene: 7. The CDR3 has 16 residues. This CDR3 reads CASSLGRKAGEETQYF. CDR3 coding DNA: TGCGCCAGCAGCTTGGGTCGGAAAGCGGGAGAAGAGACCCAGTACTTC.

The J gene is TRBJ2-1, the V gene TRBV6-1; 9 nucleotides agree with TRBD1. Trimming removed 6 bases from V and 4 bases from J; junction bases left unmatched: 16. Germline V gene data show CDR1 as MNHNS and CDR2 as SASEGT. The length of the CDR3 is 18 residues. The CDR3 DNA reads TGTGCCAGCAGCCGGGCCCGGGACAGGGTTTCGGCATACAATGAGCAGTTCTTC. This gives the protein CASSRARDRVSAYNEQFF.

On this clonotype: The junction departs from the called germline gene at one end, perhaps through a read error. This chain links TRBV28 with TRBJ2-3, with D uncertain. The CDR3 runs to 13 residues. The germline V gene encodes CDR1 MDHEN and CDR2 SYDVKM. In nucleotides, the CDR3 is TGTGACAGCAGTTCCACACAGTGGTCCACGCAGTATTTT. This gives the protein CDSSSTQWSTQYF.

The chain combines TRBV4-3 with TRBJ2-5, with TRBD2 matching 8 bases. The CDR3 is 16 amino acids. The germline gives CDR1 LGHNA, CDR2 YSLEER. V shed 0 bases and J 3 bases; nucleotides not matched to a gene: 6. CDR3 protein: CASSQDLGRGEETQYF. CDR3 nucleotides: TGCGCCAGCAGCCAAGATCTAGGGCGGGGGGAAGAGACCCAGTACTTC.

The V and J genes are TRBV18 and TRBJ2-1; 7 nucleotides match TRBD1. The V gene end was trimmed by 0 bases and the J gene end by 11 bases; junction bases not matched to a gene: 13. Germline V gene sequence: CDR1 KGHSH, CDR2 LQKENI. The CDR3 extends over 16 amino acids. The CDR3 DNA follows: TGTGCCAGCTCACCACCACAGGGGACCCCCTTTCTGAAGCAGTTCTTC. This encodes CASSPPQGTPFLKQFF.

This clonotype was observed a handful of times. J is TRBJ1-4 and V is TRBV4-3; D might be TRBD1 (6 bases). CDR1 and CDR2 from the germline V gene are LGHNA and YSLEER. This CDR3 contains 15 residues. Trimming shortened V by 2 bases and J by 1 base, and 8 bases separated the two germline ends. CDR3 coding DNA: TGCGCCAGCAGCCAATTCAGGGGAACTAATGAAAAACTGTTTTTT. It encodes CASSQFRGTNEKLFF.

This clonotype was observed once. The chain joins TRBV7-9 to TRBJ1-1, with a tentative D call TRBD1 (5 bases). This CDR3 is built from 15 residues. Germline assignment: CDR1 SEHNR and CDR2 FQNEAQ (reference sequence). V lost 5 bases to trimming and J lost 2 bases, with 15 bases between them. This chain's CDR3 is CASSRPGTVNTEAFF. CDR3 bases: TGTGCCAGCAGCCGCCCAGGGACGGTAAACACTGAAGCTTTCTTT. The entire variable domain, with the rest obtained from reference TRBV7-9 and TRBJ1-1, is as follows: DTGVSQNPRHKITKRGQNVTFRCDPISEHNRLYWYRQTLGQGPEFLTYFQNEAQLEKSRLLSDRFSAERPKGSFSTLEIQRTEQGDSAMYLCASSRPGTVNTEAFFGQGTRLTVV.

The chain combines TRBV20-1 with TRBJ2-7; 7 nucleotides align to TRBD2. V lost 5 bases to trimming and J lost 6 bases; unmatched junction nucleotides: 16. The CDR3 length is 15 residues. Germline lookup yields CDR1 DFQATT and CDR2 SNEGSKA (reference sequence). The CDR3 DNA is TGCAGTGCTGCCTCTGGCGGGGGTGACCCCTCCGAGCAGTACTTC. Translation gives CSAASGGGDPSEQYF.

Worth noting for this clonotype: At one boundary the junction diverges from the germline segment, which might be a read error. This chain joins TRBV29-1 and TRBJ1-2; D is possibly TRBD1 (5 bases). The V gene's germline CDR1 is SQVTM and CDR2 ANQGSEA. CDR3 length equals 13 residues. Here the CDR3 reads CSVRDDLSYGYTF. CDR3 nucleotide sequence: TGTAGCGTTAGGGACGACCTCAGCTATGGCTACACCTTC.

The rearrangement links TRBV7-9 to TRBJ2-4; 7 nucleotides align to TRBD2. Gene TRBJ2-7 matches the end of the DNA better, so the J call may be wrong. The CDR3 has 18 residues. Looked up from germline, CDR1 is SEHNR and CDR2 is FQNEAQ (reference sequence). The CDR3 DNA sequence: TGTGCCAGCAGCTCCGGGCAGGCTGGGACTAAGCTATTCTACGAGCAGTACTTC. It translates to CASSSGQAGTKLFYEQYF.